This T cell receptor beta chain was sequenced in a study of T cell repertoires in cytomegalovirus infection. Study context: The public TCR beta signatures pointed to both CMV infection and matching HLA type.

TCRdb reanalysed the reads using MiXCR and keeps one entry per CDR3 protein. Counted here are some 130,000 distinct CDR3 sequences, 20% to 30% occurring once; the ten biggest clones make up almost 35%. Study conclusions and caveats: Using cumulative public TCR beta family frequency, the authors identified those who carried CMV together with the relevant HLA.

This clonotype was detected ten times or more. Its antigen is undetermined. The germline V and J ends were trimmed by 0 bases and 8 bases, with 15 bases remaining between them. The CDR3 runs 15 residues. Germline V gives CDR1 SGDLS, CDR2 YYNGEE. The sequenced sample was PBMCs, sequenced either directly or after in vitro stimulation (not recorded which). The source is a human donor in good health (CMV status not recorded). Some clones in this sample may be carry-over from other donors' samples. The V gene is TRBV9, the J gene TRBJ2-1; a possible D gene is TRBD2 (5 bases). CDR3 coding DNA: TGTGCCAGCAGCGTAGCGGGGTGGGGAAGGGATGAGCAGTTCTTC. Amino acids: CASSVAGWGRDEQFF. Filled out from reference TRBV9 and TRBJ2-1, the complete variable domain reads DSGVTQTPKHLITATGQRVTLRCSPRSGDLSVYWYQQSLDQGLQFLIQYYNGEERAKGNILERFSAQQFPDLHSELNLSSLELGDSALYFCASSVAGWGRDEQFFGPGTRLTVL.